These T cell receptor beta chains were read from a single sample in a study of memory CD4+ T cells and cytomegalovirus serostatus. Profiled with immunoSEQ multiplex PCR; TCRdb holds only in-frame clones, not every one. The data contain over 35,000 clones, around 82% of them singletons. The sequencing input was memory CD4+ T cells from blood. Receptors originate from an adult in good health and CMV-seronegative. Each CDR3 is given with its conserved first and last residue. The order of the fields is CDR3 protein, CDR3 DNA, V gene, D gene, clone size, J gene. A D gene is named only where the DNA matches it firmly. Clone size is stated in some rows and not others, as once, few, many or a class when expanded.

CASSLAGASYGYTF	TGTGCCAGCAGCTTAGCGGGGGCCTCCTATGGCTACACCTTC	TRBV11-2	NA	NA	TRBJ1-2
CASSQEWTATSGANVLTF	TGTGCCAGCAGCCAAGAGTGGACAGCTACCTCTGGGGCCAACGTCCTGACTTTC	TRBV4-2	NA	NA	TRBJ2-6
CASSLSSRGLYGYTF	TGTGCCAGCAGCTTAAGCTCCAGGGGGCTATATGGCTACACCTTC	TRBV7-2	TRBD1	NA	TRBJ1-2
CASSLGGPSTDTQYF	TGTGCCAGCAGCTTAGGGGGCCCTAGCACAGATACGCAGTATTTT	TRBV11-3	NA	NA	TRBJ2-3
CASSTRTSGVTDTQYF	TGTGCCAGCAGCACAAGGACTAGCGGGGTAACAGATACGCAGTATTTT	TRBV6-6	TRBD2	NA	TRBJ2-3
CASSWTGSYNSPLHF	TGTGCCAGCAGTTGGACAGGGTCCTATAATTCACCCCTCCACTTT	TRBV28	TRBD1	NA	TRBJ1-6
CASSLGGGMNTEAFF	TGTGCCAGCAGCTTGGGTGGGGGTATGAACACTGAAGCTTTCTTT	TRBV7-9	NA	NA	TRBJ1-1
CASSSQEYSYEQYF	TGTGCCAGCAGTTCACAGGAATACTCCTACGAGCAGTACTTC	TRBV6-6	NA	NA	TRBJ2-7
CASSPKPSSVKQFF	TGTGCCAGCAGCCCCAAACCCTCTAGCGTAAAGCAGTTCTTC	TRBV7-2	NA	NA	TRBJ2-1
CAWNTGNQPQHF	TGTGCCTGGAACACCGGCAATCAGCCCCAGCATTTT	TRBV30	NA	NA	TRBJ1-5
CASSPPLRHHPNSPLHF	TGTGCCAGCAGCCCCCCGCTTCGACACCACCCAAATTCACCCCTCCACTTT	TRBV7-8	NA	NA	TRBJ1-6
CASSLAGYTGELFF	TGTGCCAGCAGCTTGGCTGGGTACACCGGGGAGCTGTTTTTT	TRBV5-6	NA	NA	TRBJ2-2
CASSVGPGRGYGYTF	TGTGCCAGCAGCGTAGGCCCGGGGCGCGGCTATGGCTACACCTTC	TRBV9	NA	NA	TRBJ1-2
CAWMGGGLTEAFF	TGTGCCTGGATGGGGGGGGGTTTAACTGAAGCTTTCTTT	TRBV30	NA	NA	TRBJ1-1
CSVEDDREATDTQYF	TGCAGCGTTGAAGATGACAGGGAGGCCACAGATACGCAGTATTTT	TRBV29-1	NA	NA	TRBJ2-3
CASSQDIAGSGNTIYF	TGCGCCAGCAGCCAAGATATAGCAGGGTCTGGAAACACCATATATTTT	TRBV4-3	NA	NA	TRBJ1-3
CASSSLGGTYEQYF	TGTGCCAGCAGCTCTCTTGGGGGTACCTACGAGCAGTACTTC	TRBV6-5	NA	few	TRBJ2-7
CASSWNREGNQPQHF	TGTGCCAGTAGTTGGAACAGGGAAGGGAATCAGCCCCAGCATTTT	TRBV19	NA	NA	TRBJ1-5
CASSYSPRGPTEAFF	TGTGCCAGCAGTTACTCCCCCAGGGGGCCCACTGAAGCTTTCTTT	TRBV6-5	TRBD1	NA	TRBJ1-1
CASSSRQGSTDTQYF	TGTGCCAGCAGCTCTCGACAGGGCAGCACAGATACGCAGTATTTT	TRBV7-2	TRBD1	NA	TRBJ2-3
CASSLAPTRQETQYF	TGCGCCAGCAGCTTGGCCCCCACCCGGCAAGAGACCCAGTACTTC	TRBV5-1	NA	NA	TRBJ2-5
CASSSGVAYNEQFF	TGTGCCAGCAGCTCGGGAGTTGCCTACAATGAGCAGTTCTTC	TRBV7-2	NA	NA	TRBJ2-1
CASSLTGSNQPQHF	TGTGCCAGCAGTCTTACAGGAAGCAATCAGCCCCAGCATTTT	TRBV2	NA	NA	TRBJ1-5
CASSSDFSSTDTQYF	TGTGCCAGCAGCTCCGACTTCTCTAGCACAGATACGCAGTATTTT	TRBV5-8	NA	NA	TRBJ2-3
CASSPSTGRNYGYTF	TGTGCCAGCTCACCATCAACAGGGAGGAACTATGGCTACACCTTC	TRBV18	NA	NA	TRBJ1-2
CASSFQGETQYF	TGTGCCAGCAGCTTCCAAGGGGAGACCCAGTACTTC	TRBV13	NA	NA	TRBJ2-5
CSVTDRGQAFF	TGCAGCGTAACGGACAGGGGCCAAGCTTTCTTT	TRBV29-1	TRBD1	NA	TRBJ1-1
CASSMRQAGANVLTF	TGTGCCAGTAGTATGCGGCAAGCTGGGGCCAACGTCCTGACTTTC	TRBV19	NA	NA	TRBJ2-6
CASTFQGGSPLHF	TGTGCCAGCACATTCCAAGGCGGTTCACCCCTCCACTTT	TRBV2	NA	NA	TRBJ1-6
CAWSDQEVSYNSPLHF	TGTGCCTGGAGTGACCAGGAGGTCTCCTATAATTCACCCCTCCACTTT	TRBV30	NA	NA	TRBJ1-6
CASSDSPPTNNEQFF	TGTGCCAGCAGTGACTCCCCCCCCACTAACAATGAGCAGTTCTTC	TRBV6-4	NA	NA	TRBJ2-1
CSGNLAGGRDTQYF	TGCAGCGGAAACCTAGCGGGGGGTCGGGATACGCAGTATTTT	TRBV29-1	TRBD2	NA	TRBJ2-3
CASSWGAGGSYGYTF	TGCGCCAGCAGCTGGGGGGCAGGGGGGAGTTATGGCTACACCTTC	TRBV4-3	TRBD1	NA	TRBJ1-2
CASSTLLSGGPDEQYF	TGTGCCAGTAGTACCCTACTGAGCGGGGGTCCCGACGAGCAGTACTTC	TRBV19	TRBD2	NA	TRBJ2-7
CASSEALGVGANVLTF	TGTGCCAGCAGTGAAGCGCTCGGGGTTGGGGCCAACGTCCTGACTTTC	TRBV6-1	NA	NA	TRBJ2-6
CASSLGDYTETQYF	TGCGCCAGCAGCTTGGGGGACTACACAGAGACCCAGTACTTC	TRBV5-1	TRBD2	NA	TRBJ2-5
CASSYSNREGAFF	TGTGCCAGCAGTTATTCGAACAGGGAAGGAGCTTTCTTT	TRBV6-6	NA	NA	TRBJ1-1
CASSAGTGGSSGEKLFF	TGTGCCAGCAGCGCCGGGACAGGGGGCAGCTCGGGAGAAAAACTGTTTTTT	TRBV9	TRBD1	once	TRBJ1-4
CASSWDREGNTIYF	TGTGCCAGCAGCTGGGACAGGGAGGGAAACACCATATATTTT	TRBV7-2	TRBD1	NA	TRBJ1-3
CASTPLRTGEFTLHF	TGTGCCAGCACCCCACTCCGGACCGGGGAATTCACCCTCCACTTT	TRBV28	NA	NA	TRBJ1-6
CASSDGTGVVVYGYTF	TGTGCCAGCAGTGATGGGACAGGGGTTGTTGTCTATGGCTACACCTTC	TRBV2	TRBD1	NA	TRBJ1-2
CASKGGRANTGELFF	TGTGCCAGTAAAGGGGGCAGGGCGAACACCGGGGAGCTGTTTTTT	TRBV19	TRBD1	NA	TRBJ2-2
CATSVRGNEKLFF	TGTGCCACCAGCGTCCGGGGTAATGAAAAACTGTTTTTT	TRBV15	NA	NA	TRBJ1-4
CASSFDRNSPLHF	TGTGCCAGCAGCTTCGATAGGAATTCACCCCTCCACTTT	TRBV13	NA	few	TRBJ1-6
CASSLGGVYQETQYF	TGTGCCAGCAGCTTAGGAGGGGTGTACCAAGAGACCCAGTACTTC	TRBV7-9	NA	NA	TRBJ2-5
CASSLRPDYGYTF	TGTGCCAGCAGCTTAAGGCCCGACTATGGCTACACCTTC	TRBV7-3	NA	medium-sized	TRBJ1-2